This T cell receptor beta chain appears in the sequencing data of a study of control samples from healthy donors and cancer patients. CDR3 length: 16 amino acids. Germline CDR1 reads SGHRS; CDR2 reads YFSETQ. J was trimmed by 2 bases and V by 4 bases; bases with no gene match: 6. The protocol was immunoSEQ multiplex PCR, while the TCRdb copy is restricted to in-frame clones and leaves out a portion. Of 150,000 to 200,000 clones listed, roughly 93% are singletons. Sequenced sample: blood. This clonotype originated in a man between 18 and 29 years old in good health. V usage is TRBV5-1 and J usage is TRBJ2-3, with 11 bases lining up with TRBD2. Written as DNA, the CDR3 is TGCGCCAGCAGCCCCTTAGCGGGGGGGTCCACAGATACGCAGTATTTT. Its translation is CASSPLAGGSTDTQYF.